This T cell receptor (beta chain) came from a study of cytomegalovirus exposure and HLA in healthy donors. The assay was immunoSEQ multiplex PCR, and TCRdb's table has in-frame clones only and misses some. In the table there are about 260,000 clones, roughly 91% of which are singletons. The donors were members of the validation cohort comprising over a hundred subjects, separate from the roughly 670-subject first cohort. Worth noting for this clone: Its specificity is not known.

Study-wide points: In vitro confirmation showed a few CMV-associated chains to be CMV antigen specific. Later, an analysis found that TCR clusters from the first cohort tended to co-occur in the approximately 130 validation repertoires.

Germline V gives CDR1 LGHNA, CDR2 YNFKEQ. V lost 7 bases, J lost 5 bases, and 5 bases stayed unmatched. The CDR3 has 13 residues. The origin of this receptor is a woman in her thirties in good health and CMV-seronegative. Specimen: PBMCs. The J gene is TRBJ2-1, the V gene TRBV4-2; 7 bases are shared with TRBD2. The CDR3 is CASTSGTNNEQFF. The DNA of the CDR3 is TGTGCCAGCACTAGCGGCACCAACAATGAGCAGTTCTTC.